The rows below give T cell receptor beta chains drawn from one sample of a study of blood T cell repertoires in COVID-19. The repertoire was sequenced with immunoSEQ multiplex PCR; TCRdb's copy has only in-frame clones and lacks some. Of under 70,000 clones in the sample, approximately 80% were seen once. Sequenced: peripheral blood. These receptors were taken from a man aged 60 to 69 with acute or convalescent COVID-19. CDR3s include the opening cysteine and the closing phenylalanine or tryptophan. Each record gives: J gene, clone size, V gene, CDR3 length, D gene, CDR3 DNA, CDR3 protein. The D gene is left open where the match is weak. Expanded clones get a size class; other rows say once, few or many, or leave the size out.

j_call: TRBJ2-1
clone_size: .
v_call: TRBV5-4
cdr3_length: 15
d_call: .
cdr3_nt: TGTGCCAGCAGCTTGGCCGGCGGAGGTTACAATGAGCAGTTCTTC
cdr3_aa: CASSLAGGGYNEQFF

j_call: TRBJ1-1
clone_size: few
v_call: TRBV15
cdr3_length: 14
d_call: .
cdr3_nt: TGTGCCACCAGCAGAGATCGGGGGTTAGGTGAAGCTTTCTTT
cdr3_aa: CATSRDRGLGEAFF

j_call: TRBJ2-7
clone_size: .
v_call: TRBV5-1
cdr3_length: 15
d_call: TRBD1
cdr3_nt: TGCGCCAGCAGCTTGGAGGGGCAGGGGGTCAACGAGCAGTACTTC
cdr3_aa: CASSLEGQGVNEQYF

j_call: TRBJ2-3
clone_size: .
v_call: TRBV21-1
cdr3_length: 17
d_call: .
cdr3_nt: TGTGCCAGCAGCACCTTCCTAGCGGGAGGTTACACAGATACGCAGTATTTT
cdr3_aa: CASSTFLAGGYTDTQYF

j_call: TRBJ1-1
clone_size: .
v_call: TRBV19
cdr3_length: 15
d_call: .
cdr3_nt: TGTGCCAGTAGTATAGATCGCGGTATGAACACTGAAGCTTTCTTT
cdr3_aa: CASSIDRGMNTEAFF

j_call: TRBJ2-7
clone_size: .
v_call: TRBV5-6
cdr3_length: 15
d_call: TRBD2
cdr3_nt: TGTGCCAGCAGCTTGGTCCCCGGGAGGGCCCACGAGCAGTACTTC
cdr3_aa: CASSLVPGRAHEQYF

j_call: TRBJ1-6
clone_size: once
v_call: TRBV7-2
cdr3_length: 17
d_call: .
cdr3_nt: TGTGCCAGCAGCAACCTTCGGAGGACGTTGCCCGATTCACCCCTCCACTTT
cdr3_aa: CASSNLRRTLPDSPLHF

j_call: TRBJ2-3
clone_size: .
v_call: TRBV5-4
cdr3_length: 15
d_call: .
cdr3_nt: TGTGCCAGCCCCTCTCAGGGGATAGGCACAGATACGCAGTATTTT
cdr3_aa: CASPSQGIGTDTQYF

j_call: TRBJ1-2
clone_size: .
v_call: TRBV9
cdr3_length: 14
d_call: .
cdr3_nt: TGTGCCAGCAGCGTAGGTACAGGGTCACGGGGCTACACCTTC
cdr3_aa: CASSVGTGSRGYTF

j_call: TRBJ2-1
clone_size: .
v_call: TRBV29-1
cdr3_length: 12
d_call: TRBD1
cdr3_nt: TGCAGCGTCCGGGACAGGGGTAATGAGCAGTTCTTC
cdr3_aa: CSVRDRGNEQFF

j_call: TRBJ2-4
clone_size: .
v_call: TRBV30
cdr3_length: 12
d_call: TRBD1
cdr3_nt: TGTGCCTGGAGTGGAGGGGGCAACATTCAGTACTTC
cdr3_aa: CAWSGGGNIQYF

j_call: TRBJ2-5
clone_size: .
v_call: TRBV9
cdr3_length: 14
d_call: TRBD2
cdr3_nt: TGTGCCAGCAGCGCAATTCTAGCGGGAGAGACCCAGTACTTC
cdr3_aa: CASSAILAGETQYF

j_call: TRBJ1-2
clone_size: .
v_call: TRBV9
cdr3_length: 14
d_call: .
cdr3_nt: TGTGCCAGCAGCGTCGACCAGGGCGGCTATGGCTACACCTTC
cdr3_aa: CASSVDQGGYGYTF

j_call: TRBJ2-3
clone_size: .
v_call: TRBV6-5
cdr3_length: 14
d_call: TRBD1
cdr3_nt: TGTGCCAGCCTGACAGGGCCCGGCACAGATACGCAGTATTTT
cdr3_aa: CASLTGPGTDTQYF

j_call: TRBJ2-7
clone_size: .
v_call: TRBV19
cdr3_length: 13
d_call: .
cdr3_nt: TGTGCCAGTAGTATAGGTGGGAGCTACGAGCAGTACTTC
cdr3_aa: CASSIGGSYEQYF

j_call: TRBJ2-1
clone_size: .
v_call: TRBV7-9
cdr3_length: 14
d_call: .
cdr3_nt: TGTGCCAGCAGAAAAAAACAGGGTAACAATGAGCAGTTCTTC
cdr3_aa: CASRKKQGNNEQFF

j_call: TRBJ2-7
clone_size: .
v_call: TRBV28
cdr3_length: 14
d_call: TRBD1
cdr3_nt: TGTGCCAGCAACCCAGGGGGTCTCTCCTACGAGCAGTACTTC
cdr3_aa: CASNPGGLSYEQYF

j_call: TRBJ1-3
clone_size: .
v_call: TRBV29-1
cdr3_length: 14
d_call: TRBD1
cdr3_nt: TGCAGCGTTGATGTGACAGGGTACGGAAACACCATATATTTT
cdr3_aa: CSVDVTGYGNTIYF

j_call: TRBJ2-7
clone_size: few
v_call: TRBV27
cdr3_length: 15
d_call: .
cdr3_nt: TGTGCCAGCAGTCCCGGGGACAACTACCCCTACGAGCAGTACTTC
cdr3_aa: CASSPGDNYPYEQYF